These T cell receptor beta chains were read from a single sample in a study of response to subunit inactivated influenza vaccine. A single record per CDR3 protein comes from TCRdb applying MiXCR to the RT-PCR reads. Among about 520,000 distinct CDR3 sequences listed, under 8.5% were seen once. The sequencing used PBMCs from blood, collected around 25 months after vaccination. These receptors were collected from a man aged 45 to 70 who received an inactivated influenza vaccine. CDR3s include the opening cysteine and the closing phenylalanine or tryptophan. The D gene is left open where the match is weak. Size tells how often a clone was seen (once, few, many) or the class of an expanded clone, and some rows leave it out.

v_call	j_call	clone_size	d_call	cdr3_nt	cdr3_aa
TRBV7-9	TRBJ2-3	few	NA	TGTGCCAGCAGCTTTGGTCTGGGACCTACTAGCACAGATACGCAGTATTTT	CASSFGLGPTSTDTQYF
TRBV5-5	TRBJ2-3	few	NA	TGTGCCAGCAGCTTGGTGGTAGCGGCGCCTCGATTGGATACGCAGTATTTT	CASSLVVAAPRLDTQYF
TRBV4-2	TRBJ2-7	many	TRBD1	TGTGCCAGCAGCCAAGTAGCGTCGGGACAGGGGACCGAGCAGTACTTC	CASSQVASGQGTEQYF
TRBV6-1	TRBJ2-7	NA	NA	TGTGCCAGCAGTGAATGGGAGGACGCCTACGAGCAGTACTTC	CASSEWEDAYEQYF
TRBV4-3	TRBJ2-6	NA	TRBD1	TGCGCCAGCAGTCCTGGGATTGCGACAGGGGGTAGCTCTGGGGCCAACGTCCTGACTTTC	CASSPGIATGGSSGANVLTF
TRBV20-1	TRBJ2-3	few	TRBD2	TGCAGTGCTAGGAGGACTAGCGGGGCTAGCACAGATACGCAGTATTTT	CSARRTSGASTDTQYF
TRBV5-6	TRBJ2-3	NA	TRBD2	TGTGCCAGCAGCTTGACACTAGCGCCGGAGGCAGATACGCAGTATTTT	CASSLTLAPEADTQYF
TRBV18	TRBJ2-2	many	TRBD2	TGTGCCAGCTCACCGCGACTAGCGGGCACGAACACCGGGGAGCTGTTTTTT	CASSPRLAGTNTGELFF
TRBV5-1	TRBJ2-3	NA	TRBD2	TGCGCCAGCGGGGCTAGCGGGAGCGTGGCAGATACGCAGTATTTT	CASGASGSVADTQYF
TRBV9	TRBJ1-2	NA	NA	TGTGCCAGCAGCCCCAACAGGGTAGGCTACACCTTC	CASSPNRVGYTF
TRBV7-2	TRBJ1-2	few	NA	TGTGCCAGCAGCTCACAGGGAAGTTTATCTGGCTACACCTTC	CASSSQGSLSGYTF
TRBV12-3/TRBV12-4	TRBJ2-3	NA	TRBD2	TGTGCCAGCAGTTTCCCGGGGACTAGCGGGGCAGATACGCAGTATTTT	CASSFPGTSGADTQYF
TRBV6-2/TRBV6-3	TRBJ2-6	NA	NA	TGTGCCAGCAGTTACATGTCCGTCCTGACTTTC	CASSYMSVLTF
TRBV20-1	TRBJ1-4	few	NA	TGCAGTGCTAGAGATCCCAGGGGTAGTGAAAAACTGTTTTTT	CSARDPRGSEKLFF
TRBV28	TRBJ2-7	few	NA	TGTGCCAGCAGTTTAAAATCCGGCGGCCACGGGGCGCAGTACTTC	CASSLKSGGHGAQYF
TRBV2	TRBJ2-1	NA	NA	TGTGCCAGCAGTGAAGCATCGTCGGTCAGGTGGCTCTTC	CASSEASSVRWLF
TRBV6-2/TRBV6-3	TRBJ2-3	medium-sized	TRBD1	TGTGCCAGCAGTCCTACCACTCCGGGACAGGGGGCAGATACGCAGTATTTT	CASSPTTPGQGADTQYF
TRBV5-6	TRBJ2-3	NA	TRBD2	TGTGCCAGCAGCTTTAGCGGGAGTTCAGATACGCAGTATTTT	CASSFSGSSDTQYF
TRBV4-3	TRBJ1-2	many	NA	TGCGCCAGCAGCCAAACTATCGGACAGAACTATGGCTACACCTTC	CASSQTIGQNYGYTF
TRBV10-3	TRBJ2-1	few	TRBD2	TGTGCCATCAGTGAAGTTAGCGGGAGGGTGAGGGATGAGCAGTTCTTC	CAISEVSGRVRDEQFF
TRBV15	TRBJ1-1	many	NA	TGTGCCACCAGCAGAGACGGCGCGGCTTTCTTT	CATSRDGAAFF
TRBV29-1	TRBJ1-3	few	TRBD1	TGCAGCGTTGAAGCGGGACAGAAATCCTTCTCTGGAAACACCATATATTTT	CSVEAGQKSFSGNTIYF
TRBV28	TRBJ2-7	few	NA	TGTGCCAGCAGTTTATCCGTGGGTTCGGTCTACGAGCAGTACTTC	CASSLSVGSVYEQYF
TRBV18	TRBJ1-2	many	TRBD1	TGTGCCAGCTCACGAGAGACAGGGGGTATTGGAGACTATGGCTACACCTTC	CASSRETGGIGDYGYTF
TRBV5-1	TRBJ2-6	NA	NA	TGCGCCAGCAGCCTCCTTGCCCTCCGGGGGGCCAACGTCCTGACTTTC	CASSLLALRGANVLTF
TRBV6-1	TRBJ1-5	NA	NA	TGTGCCAGCAGTACGGGACGGATCGATCAGCCCCAGCATTTT	CASSTGRIDQPQHF
TRBV12-3/TRBV12-4	TRBJ2-7	NA	NA	TGTGCCAGCAGTAGATATGAAAGTCGTGAGCAGTACTTC	CASSRYESREQYF
TRBV15	TRBJ2-4	many	NA	TGTGCCACCAGCAGAGAACTCACCCCAGGGGACATTCAGTACTTC	CATSRELTPGDIQYF
TRBV5-5	TRBJ2-1	many	TRBD2	TGTGCCAGCAGCTTGGGGCTAGCGGGGCTTAATGAGCAGTTCTTC	CASSLGLAGLNEQFF
TRBV10-3	TRBJ2-7	many	TRBD1	TGTGCCATCAGGAGCAACAGGGGCGAGCAGTACTTC	CAIRSNRGEQYF
TRBV27	TRBJ2-1	many	NA	TGTGCCAGCAGTTCAACCGGGACCTTATACAATGAGCAGTTCTTC	CASSSTGTLYNEQFF
TRBV9	TRBJ2-1	few	NA	TGTGCCAGCAGCTTGAGTTGGGGTTCCTCCTACAATGAGCAGTTCTTC	CASSLSWGSSYNEQFF
TRBV15	TRBJ2-1	many	TRBD2	TGTGCCACCAGCTTCACGGGGGGTGAGCAGTTCTTC	CATSFTGGEQFF